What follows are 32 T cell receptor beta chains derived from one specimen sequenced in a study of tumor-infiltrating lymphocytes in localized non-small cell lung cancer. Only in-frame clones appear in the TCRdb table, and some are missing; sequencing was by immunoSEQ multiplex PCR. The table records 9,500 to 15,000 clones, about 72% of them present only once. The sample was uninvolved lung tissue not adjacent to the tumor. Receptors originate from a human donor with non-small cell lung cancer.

The CDR3 spells CASSLASQGVGTEAFF. In DNA form, the CDR3 reads TGTGCCAGCAGCTTAGCTAGCCAGGGGGTTGGCACTGAAGCTTTCTTT. This chain connects TRBV7-2 to TRBJ1-1; 7 nucleotides line up with TRBD1. The J segment lost 4 bases and the V segment lost 0 bases, leaving 8 bases of the junction unmatched. The CDR3 has 16 residues. Germline CDR1 SGHTA, CDR2 FQGNSA. The full variable domain, completed using reference TRBV7-2 and TRBJ1-1, is GAGVSQSPSNKVTEKGKDVELRCDPISGHTALYWYRQSLGQGLEFLIYFQGNSAPDKSGLPSDRFSAERTGGSVSTLTIQRTQQEDSAVYLCASSLASQGVGTEAFFGQGTRLTVV.

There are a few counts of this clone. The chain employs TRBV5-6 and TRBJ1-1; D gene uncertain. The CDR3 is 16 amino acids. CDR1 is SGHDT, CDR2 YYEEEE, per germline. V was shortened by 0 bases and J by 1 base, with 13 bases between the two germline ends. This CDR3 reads CASSLALGMTNTEAFF. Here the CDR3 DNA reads TGTGCCAGCAGCTTGGCCCTGGGCATGACGAACACTGAAGCTTTCTTT. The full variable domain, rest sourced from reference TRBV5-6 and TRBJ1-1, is DAGVTQSPTHLIKTRGQQVTLRCSPKSGHDTVSWYQQALGQGPQFIFQYYEEEERQRGNFPDRFSGHQFPNYSSELNVNALLLGDSALYLCASSLALGMTNTEAFFGQGTRLTVV.

Here the CDR3 reads CASSFGRGGTGNTIYF. CDR3 DNA: TGTGCCAGCAGTTTCGGACGGGGGGGAACTGGAAACACCATATATTTT. The chain joins TRBV27 to TRBJ1-3, with D possibly being TRBD1 (5 bases). V lost 3 bases and J 2 bases, leaving 14 bases between the germline ends. CDR3 length: 16 amino acids. CDR1 and CDR2 (germline): MNHEY, SMNVEV (reference sequence).

The CDR3 loop reads CASSRELPLDGSGANVLTF. As DNA, the CDR3 is TGCGCCAGCAGCCGGGAACTCCCCTTGGACGGCTCTGGGGCCAACGTCCTGACTTTC. The rearrangement joins TRBV4-3 to TRBJ2-6, with D unresolved. This CDR3 has 19 residues. V gave up 4 bases and J gave up 0 bases, with 19 bases separating them. CDR1 and CDR2 from the germline V gene are LGHNA and YSLEER.

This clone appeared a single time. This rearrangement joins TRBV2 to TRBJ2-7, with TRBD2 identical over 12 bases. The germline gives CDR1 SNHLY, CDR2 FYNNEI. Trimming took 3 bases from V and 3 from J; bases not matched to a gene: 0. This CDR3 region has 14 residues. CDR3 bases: TGTGCCAGCAGTGAGACTAGCGGGGGCTACGAGCAGTACTTC. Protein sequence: CASSETSGGYEQYF.

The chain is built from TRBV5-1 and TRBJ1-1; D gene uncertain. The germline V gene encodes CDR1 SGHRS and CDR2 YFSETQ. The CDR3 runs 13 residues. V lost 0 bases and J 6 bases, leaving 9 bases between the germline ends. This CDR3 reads CASSLAGSSEAFF. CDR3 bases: TGCGCCAGCAGCTTGGCGGGTAGTTCTGAAGCTTTCTTT. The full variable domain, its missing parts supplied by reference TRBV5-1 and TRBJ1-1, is KAGVTQTPRYLIKTRGQQVTLSCSPISGHRSVSWYQQTPGQGLQFLFEYFSETQRNKGNFPGRFSGRQFSNSRSEMNVSTLELGDSALYLCASSLAGSSEAFFGQGTRLTVV.

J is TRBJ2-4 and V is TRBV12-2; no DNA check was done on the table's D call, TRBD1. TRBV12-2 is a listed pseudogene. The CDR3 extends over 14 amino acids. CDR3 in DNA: TGTGCAAGTCCCCCGGGACCCAGGGGGGACATTCAGTACTTC. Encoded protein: CASPPGPRGDIQYF.

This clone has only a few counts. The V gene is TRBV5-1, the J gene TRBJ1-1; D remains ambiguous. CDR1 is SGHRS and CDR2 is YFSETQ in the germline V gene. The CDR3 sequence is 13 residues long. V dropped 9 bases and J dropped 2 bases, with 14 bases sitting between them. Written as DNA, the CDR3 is TGCGCCACCCAAAAGACTGAAAACACTGAAGCTTTCTTT. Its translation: CATQKTENTEAFF.

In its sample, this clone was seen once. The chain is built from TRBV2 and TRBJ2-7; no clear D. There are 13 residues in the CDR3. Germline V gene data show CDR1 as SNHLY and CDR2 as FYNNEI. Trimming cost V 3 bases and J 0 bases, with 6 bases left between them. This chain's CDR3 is CASSEGNSYEQYF. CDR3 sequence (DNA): TGTGCCAGCAGTGAGGGCAACTCCTACGAGCAGTACTTC.

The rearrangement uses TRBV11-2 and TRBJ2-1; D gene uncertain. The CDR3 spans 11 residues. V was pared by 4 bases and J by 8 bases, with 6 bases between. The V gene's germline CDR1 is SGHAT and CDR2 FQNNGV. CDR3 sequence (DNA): TGTGCCAGCAGCTCGCTCCATGAGCAGTTCTTC. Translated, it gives CASSSLHEQFF.

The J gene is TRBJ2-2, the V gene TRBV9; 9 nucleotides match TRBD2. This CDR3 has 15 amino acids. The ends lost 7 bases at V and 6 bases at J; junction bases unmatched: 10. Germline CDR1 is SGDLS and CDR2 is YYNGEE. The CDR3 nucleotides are TGTGCCAGCGGACGCGGGGGGGCTTTAGCCGGGGAGCTGTTTTTT. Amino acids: CASGRGGALAGELFF.

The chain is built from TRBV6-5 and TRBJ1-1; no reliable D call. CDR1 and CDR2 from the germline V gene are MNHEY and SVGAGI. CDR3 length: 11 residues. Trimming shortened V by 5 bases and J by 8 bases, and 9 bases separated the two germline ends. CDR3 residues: CASSQGSEAFF. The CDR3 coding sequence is TGTGCCAGCAGTCAAGGGTCAGAAGCTTTCTTT.

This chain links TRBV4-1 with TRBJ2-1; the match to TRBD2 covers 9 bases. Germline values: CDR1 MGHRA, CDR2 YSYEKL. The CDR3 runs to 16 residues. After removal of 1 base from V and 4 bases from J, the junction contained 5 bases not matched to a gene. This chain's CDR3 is CASSQGASGGYNEQFF. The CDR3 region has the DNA TGCGCCAGCAGCCAAGGGGCAAGCGGGGGGTACAATGAGCAGTTCTTC.

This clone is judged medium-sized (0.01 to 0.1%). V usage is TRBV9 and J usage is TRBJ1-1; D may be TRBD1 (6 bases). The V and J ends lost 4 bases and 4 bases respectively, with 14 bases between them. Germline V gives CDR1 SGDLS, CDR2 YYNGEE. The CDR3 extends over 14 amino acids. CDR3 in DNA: TGTGCCAGCAGCCTTACAGGGACGGCCACTGAAGCTTTCTTT. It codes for CASSLTGTATEAFF.

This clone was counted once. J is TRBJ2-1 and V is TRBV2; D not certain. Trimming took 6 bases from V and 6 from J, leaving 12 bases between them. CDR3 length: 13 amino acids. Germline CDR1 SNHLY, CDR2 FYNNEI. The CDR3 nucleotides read TGTGCCAGCAGGATCCGGATGGCCAATGAGCAGTTCTTC. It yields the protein CASRIRMANEQFF.

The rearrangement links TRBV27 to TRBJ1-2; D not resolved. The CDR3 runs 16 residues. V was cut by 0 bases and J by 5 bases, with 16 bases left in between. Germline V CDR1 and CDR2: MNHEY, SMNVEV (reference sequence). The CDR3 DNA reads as TGTGCCAGCAGTTTATCGTACCAATCCAGCCTATATGGCTACACCTTC. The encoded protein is CASSLSYQSSLYGYTF.

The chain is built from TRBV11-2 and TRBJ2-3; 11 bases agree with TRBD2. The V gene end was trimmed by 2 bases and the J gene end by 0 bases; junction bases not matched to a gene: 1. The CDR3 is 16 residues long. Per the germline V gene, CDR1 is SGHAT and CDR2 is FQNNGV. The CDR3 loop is CASSLIAGGSTDTQYF. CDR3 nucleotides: TGTGCCAGCAGCTTAATAGCGGGAGGGAGCACAGATACGCAGTATTTT.

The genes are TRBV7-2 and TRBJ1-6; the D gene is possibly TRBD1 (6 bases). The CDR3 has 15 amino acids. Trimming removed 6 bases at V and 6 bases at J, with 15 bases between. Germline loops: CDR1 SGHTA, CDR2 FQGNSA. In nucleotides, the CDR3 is TGTGCCAGCAGACCAAATACAGGGAGTAATTCACCCCTCCACTTT. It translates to CASRPNTGSNSPLHF.

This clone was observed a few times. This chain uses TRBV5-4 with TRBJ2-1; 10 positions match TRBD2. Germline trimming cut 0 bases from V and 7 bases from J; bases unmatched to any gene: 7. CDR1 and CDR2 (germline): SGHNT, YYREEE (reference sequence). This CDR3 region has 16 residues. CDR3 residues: CASSLALIAGGNEQFF. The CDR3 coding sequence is TGTGCCAGCAGCTTGGCTTTGATAGCGGGAGGTAATGAGCAGTTCTTC.

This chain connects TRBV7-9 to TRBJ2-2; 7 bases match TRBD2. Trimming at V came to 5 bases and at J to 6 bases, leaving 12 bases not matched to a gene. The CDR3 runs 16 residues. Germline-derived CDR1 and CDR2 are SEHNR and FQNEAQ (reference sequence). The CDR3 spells CASSPLRSGRAGELFF. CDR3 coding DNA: TGTGCCAGCAGCCCCCTGAGATCGGGGAGGGCCGGGGAGCTGTTTTTT.

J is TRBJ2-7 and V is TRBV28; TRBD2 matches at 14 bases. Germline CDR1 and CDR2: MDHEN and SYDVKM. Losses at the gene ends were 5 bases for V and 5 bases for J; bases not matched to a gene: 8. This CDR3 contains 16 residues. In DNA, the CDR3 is TGTGCCAGCAGTCCCGGGGGACTAGCGGGAGAAAACGAGCAGTACTTC. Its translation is CASSPGGLAGENEQYF.

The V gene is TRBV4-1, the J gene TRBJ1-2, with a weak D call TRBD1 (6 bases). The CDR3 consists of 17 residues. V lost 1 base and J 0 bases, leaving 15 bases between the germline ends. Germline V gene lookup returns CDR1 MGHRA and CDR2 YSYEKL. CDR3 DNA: TGCGCCAGCAGCCAAGGCGGGGGGCGCAGAACTAACTATGGCTACACCTTC. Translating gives CASSQGGGRRTNYGYTF.

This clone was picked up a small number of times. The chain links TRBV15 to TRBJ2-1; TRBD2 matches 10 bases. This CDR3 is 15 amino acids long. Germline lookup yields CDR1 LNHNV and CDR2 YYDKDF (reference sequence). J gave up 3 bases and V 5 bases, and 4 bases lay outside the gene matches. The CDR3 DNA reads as TGTGCCACCAGCTTTACTAGCGGGGACTACAATGAGCAGTTCTTC. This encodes CATSFTSGDYNEQFF. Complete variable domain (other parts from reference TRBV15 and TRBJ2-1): DAMVIQNPRYQVTQFGKPVTLSCSQTLNHNVMYWYQQKSSQAPKLLFHYYDKDFNNEADTPDNFQSRRPNTSFCFLDIRSPGLGDTAMYLCATSFTSGDYNEQFFGPGTRLTVL.

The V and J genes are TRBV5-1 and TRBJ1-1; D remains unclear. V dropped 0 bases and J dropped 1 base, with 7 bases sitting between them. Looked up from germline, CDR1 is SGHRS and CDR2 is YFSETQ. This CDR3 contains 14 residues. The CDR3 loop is CASSLVVGNTEAFF. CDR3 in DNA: TGCGCCAGCAGCTTGGTTGTAGGGAACACTGAAGCTTTCTTT.

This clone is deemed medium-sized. The CDR3 loop is CASSVGRSYYTF. CDR3 in DNA: TGTGCCAGCAGCGTGGGACGGAGCTACTACACCTTC. The chain uses TRBV5-6 and TRBJ1-2; D is possibly TRBD1 (5 bases). Trimming stripped 4 bases from V and 10 bases from J, with 14 bases between. Germline lookup yields CDR1 SGHDT and CDR2 YYEEEE. This CDR3 spans 12 amino acids.

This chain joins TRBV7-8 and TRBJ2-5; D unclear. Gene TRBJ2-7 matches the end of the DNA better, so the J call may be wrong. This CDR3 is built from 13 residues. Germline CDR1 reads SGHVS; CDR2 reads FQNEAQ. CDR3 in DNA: TGTGCCAGCAGCTTAGGCCTCTCCTACGAGCAGTACTTC. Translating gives CASSLGLSYEQYF.

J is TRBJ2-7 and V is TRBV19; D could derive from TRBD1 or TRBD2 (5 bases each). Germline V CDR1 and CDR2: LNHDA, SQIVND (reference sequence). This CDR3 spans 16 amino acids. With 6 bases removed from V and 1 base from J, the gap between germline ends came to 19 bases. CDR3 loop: CASSHGDPKDSYEQYF. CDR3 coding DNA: TGTGCCAGTAGCCACGGGGACCCGAAGGATTCCTACGAGCAGTACTTC.

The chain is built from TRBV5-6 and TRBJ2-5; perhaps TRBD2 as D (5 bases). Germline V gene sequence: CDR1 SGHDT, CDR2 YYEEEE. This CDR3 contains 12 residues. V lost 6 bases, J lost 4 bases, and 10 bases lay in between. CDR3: CASTTGVETQYF. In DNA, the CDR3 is TGTGCCAGCACCACCGGGGTAGAGACCCAGTACTTC.

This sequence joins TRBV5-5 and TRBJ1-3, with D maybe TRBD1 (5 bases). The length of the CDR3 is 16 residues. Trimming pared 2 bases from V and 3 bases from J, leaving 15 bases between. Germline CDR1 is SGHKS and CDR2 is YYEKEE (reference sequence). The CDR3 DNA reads TGTGCCAGCAGCTTCGAGTTGGGGCAGCGTGGAAACACCATATATTTT. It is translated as CASSFELGQRGNTIYF.

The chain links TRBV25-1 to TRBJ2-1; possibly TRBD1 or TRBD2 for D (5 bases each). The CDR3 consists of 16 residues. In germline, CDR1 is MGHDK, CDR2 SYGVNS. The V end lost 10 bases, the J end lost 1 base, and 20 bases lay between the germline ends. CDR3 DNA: TGTGCCACCAGGACGGGGCACTCTGCGTCCTACAATGAGCAGTTCTTC. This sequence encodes CATRTGHSASYNEQFF.

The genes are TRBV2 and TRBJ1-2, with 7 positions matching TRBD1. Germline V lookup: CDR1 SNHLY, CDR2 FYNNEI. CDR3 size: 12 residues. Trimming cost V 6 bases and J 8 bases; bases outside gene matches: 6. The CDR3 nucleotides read TGTGCCAGCAGGGAACAGGGGTCCGGCTACACCTTC. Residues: CASREQGSGYTF.

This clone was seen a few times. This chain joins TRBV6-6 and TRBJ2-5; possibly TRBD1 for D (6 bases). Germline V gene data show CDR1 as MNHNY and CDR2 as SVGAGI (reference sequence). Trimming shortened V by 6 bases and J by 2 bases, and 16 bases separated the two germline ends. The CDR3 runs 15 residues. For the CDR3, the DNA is TGTGCCAGCAGCGTTGCACAGGGCCGACAAGAGACCCAGTACTTC. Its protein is CASSVAQGRQETQYF.